This T cell receptor (beta chain) was profiled in a study of cytomegalovirus exposure and HLA in healthy donors. Study-wide background: The same platform was used for the 120 validation repertoires and the approximately 670 first-cohort repertoires, a later analysis reported.

As to this clone: The antigen is undetermined.

Some clones are missing from TCRdb's copy, which holds only in-frame ones; the method was immunoSEQ multiplex PCR. This sample carries some 98,000 clones, more than 85% of them seen once, and the ten largest clones take approximately 5.8%. Findings and limits, study-wide: TCR clusters originating in the first cohort tended to co-occur in the approximately 130 validation repertoires, according to a later analysis. Many donors carried some public TCRs, although rarity characterized most TCR sequences. Under in vitro conditions, a few CMV-associated chains were confirmed as specific for CMV antigens.

The TCR originated in a man between 18 and 35 years old in good health and CMV-seropositive. The material sequenced was PBMCs.

The CDR3 region has the DNA TGCGCCAGCAGCTTGGCCCCGGGACTAGCAGGCGATACGCAGTATTTT. Residues: CASSLAPGLAGDTQYF. The genes are TRBV5-1 and TRBJ2-3; TRBD2 matches at 9 bases. In germline, CDR1 is SGHRS, CDR2 YFSETQ. This CDR3 comprises 16 residues. V was pared by 0 bases and J by 6 bases, with 8 bases of the junction left unmatched.